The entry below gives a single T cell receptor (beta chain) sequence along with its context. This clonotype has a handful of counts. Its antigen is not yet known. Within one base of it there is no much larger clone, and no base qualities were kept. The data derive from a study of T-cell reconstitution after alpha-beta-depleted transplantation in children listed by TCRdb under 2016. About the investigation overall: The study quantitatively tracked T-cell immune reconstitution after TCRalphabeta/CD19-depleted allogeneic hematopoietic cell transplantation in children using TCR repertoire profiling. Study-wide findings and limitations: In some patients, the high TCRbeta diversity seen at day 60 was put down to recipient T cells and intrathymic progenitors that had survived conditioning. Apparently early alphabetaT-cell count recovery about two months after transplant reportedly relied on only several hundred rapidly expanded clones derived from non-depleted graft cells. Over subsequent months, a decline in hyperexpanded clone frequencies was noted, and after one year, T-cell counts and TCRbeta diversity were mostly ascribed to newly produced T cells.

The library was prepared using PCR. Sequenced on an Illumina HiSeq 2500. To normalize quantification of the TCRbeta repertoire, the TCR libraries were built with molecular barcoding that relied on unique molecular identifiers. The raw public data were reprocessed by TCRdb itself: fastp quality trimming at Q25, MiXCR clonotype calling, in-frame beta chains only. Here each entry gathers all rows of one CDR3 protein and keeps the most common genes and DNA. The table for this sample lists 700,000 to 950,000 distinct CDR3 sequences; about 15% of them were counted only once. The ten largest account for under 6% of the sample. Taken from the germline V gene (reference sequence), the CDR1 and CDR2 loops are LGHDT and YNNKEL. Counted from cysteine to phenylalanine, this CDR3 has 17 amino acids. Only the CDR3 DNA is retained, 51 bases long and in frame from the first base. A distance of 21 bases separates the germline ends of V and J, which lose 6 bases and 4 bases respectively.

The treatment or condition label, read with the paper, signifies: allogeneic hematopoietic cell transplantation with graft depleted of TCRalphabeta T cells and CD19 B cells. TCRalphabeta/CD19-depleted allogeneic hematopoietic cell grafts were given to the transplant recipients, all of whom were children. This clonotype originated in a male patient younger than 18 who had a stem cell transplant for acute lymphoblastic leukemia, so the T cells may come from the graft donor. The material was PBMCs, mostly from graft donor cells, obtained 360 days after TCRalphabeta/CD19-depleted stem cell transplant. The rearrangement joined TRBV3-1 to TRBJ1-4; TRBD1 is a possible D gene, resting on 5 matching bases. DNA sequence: TGTGCCAGCAGTTATAGGACACATCGGGAAGGTAATGAAAAACTGTTTTTT. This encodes CASSYRTHREGNEKLFF.